A single sample gave rise to the 20 T cell receptor beta chains below, sequenced in a study of blood T cells in healthy people across ages. PCR was performed a second time for about 6 to 11 cycles using a sample-barcoded 5' primer and a J-beta primer mix. TCRdb reprocessed the 5' RACE reads via MiXCR and lists one record per CDR3 protein. This sample carries more than 600,000 distinct CDR3 sequences, 20% to 25% of them seen once, and the ten largest clones take 9.4%. The same data also contributed to another study, on T cells of mothers and their children.

Sequenced: blood. These receptors came from a boy younger than 18 in good health.

The genes are TRBV5-1 and TRBJ1-1, with TRBD1 identical over 9 bases. Trimming took 0 bases from V and 2 from J; bases not matched to a gene: 8. The germline V gene encodes CDR1 SGHRS and CDR2 YFSETQ. CDR3 length equals 17 residues. CDR3 sequence (DNA): TGCGCCAGCAGCTTGGACGCTCCGGGACAGGGAAACACTGAAGCTTTCTTT. Protein: CASSLDAPGQGNTEAFF.

The chain employs TRBV29-1 and TRBJ2-5; a weak D match, TRBD1 (6 bases). The V end lost 6 bases, the J end lost 4 bases, and 18 bases lay between the germline ends. The CDR3 loop spans 14 amino acids. Germline-derived CDR1 and CDR2 are SQVTM and ANQGSEA. CDR3 sequence reads: CSVAGAILPETQYF. The DNA of the CDR3 is TGCAGCGTAGCAGGGGCAATTCTTCCAGAGACCCAGTACTTC.

The table lists this clonotype with many counts. The chain uses TRBV29-1 and TRBJ2-7; D remains unclear. The CDR3 covers 11 residues. With 4 bases removed from V and 2 bases from J, the gap between germline ends came to 6 bases. CDR1 and CDR2 (germline): SQVTM, ANQGSEA. This CDR3 reads CSVVGTYEQYF. DNA of the CDR3: TGCAGCGTTGTGGGGACCTACGAGCAGTACTTC.

The chain joins TRBV20-1 to TRBJ2-1; 9 nucleotides line up with TRBD2. CDR3 length: 14 amino acids. V was clipped by 5 bases and J by 5 bases; unmatched bases: 7. Per the germline V gene, CDR1 is DFQATT and CDR2 is SNEGSKA (reference sequence). CDR3 bases: TGCAGTGCTCGAGGACTAGCGACCAACAATGAGCAGTTCTTC. It codes for CSARGLATNNEQFF.

This clonotype has just a few counts. The chain employs TRBV2 and TRBJ2-5, with 10 bases matching TRBD1. The tail of the sequence fits TRBJ2-1 better, so the J call may be wrong. This CDR3 region has 15 residues. Germline assignment: CDR1 SNHLY and CDR2 FYNNEI. CDR3 nucleotide sequence: TGTGCCAGCAGTGGCGGGACAGGGGATTACAATGAGCAGTTCTTC. It codes for CASSGGTGDYNEQFF.

The chain couples TRBV5-1 to TRBJ1-1, with D possibly TRBD1 on 6 matching bases. This CDR3 contains 16 residues. The germline V and J ends were trimmed by 0 bases and 4 bases, with 16 bases remaining between them. CDR1 is SGHRS, CDR2 YFSETQ, per germline. The chain's CDR3 is CASSLVGGRGGTEAFF. The CDR3 DNA reads TGCGCCAGCAGCTTGGTAGGTGGCAGGGGAGGCACTGAAGCTTTCTTT.

This clonotype was counted between two and nine times. The chain employs TRBV20-1 and TRBJ2-1; D perhaps matches TRBD2 (6 bases). The CDR3 sequence is 14 residues long. Germline V lookup: CDR1 DFQATT, CDR2 SNEGSKA (reference sequence). CDR3 sequence (DNA): TGCAGCTCCAGGCGGGACCCTCTCCACAATGAGCAGTTCTTC. It translates to CSSRRDPLHNEQFF.

The sample holds many counts of this clonotype. J is TRBJ2-7 and V is TRBV4-3, with D maybe TRBD1 (5 bases). From germline, CDR1 is LGHNA and CDR2 YSLEER. This CDR3 has 14 amino acids. V gave up 4 bases and J gave up 4 bases, with 14 bases separating them. Here the CDR3 DNA reads TGCGCCAGCAGCCTGGTAGTAGGGGATTACGAGCAGTACTTC. Protein product: CASSLVVGDYEQYF.

CDR3 bases: TGTGCCAGCGTCGGTAAGACGCCGTACGAGCAGTACTTC. Translation gives CASVGKTPYEQYF. The chain has TRBV7-9 and TRBJ2-5; D is ambiguous. The J call may be wrong; the DNA end is better matched by TRBJ2-7. The CDR3 length is 13 residues. In germline, CDR1 is SEHNR, CDR2 FQNEAQ (reference sequence).

This clonotype showed up just a few times. V is TRBV12-3 or TRBV12-4 and J is TRBJ2-7, with D perhaps TRBD1 (6 bases). The CDR3 sequence is 16 residues long. V was trimmed by 6 bases and J by 5 bases, leaving 23 bases between them. This CDR3 reads CASSQEFGTSYHEQYF. The CDR3 DNA reads TGTGCCAGCAGCCAGGAGTTCGGGACATCTTACCACGAGCAGTACTTC.

This clonotype was counted a few times. This chain links TRBV10-2 with TRBJ2-2; 7 bases are shared with TRBD1. Germline V gives CDR1 WSHSY, CDR2 SAAADI. This CDR3 is 16 amino acids long. Unmatched junction bases numbered 10, after V lost 4 bases and J lost 5 bases. The CDR3 nucleotides read TGCGCCAGCAGTGTGATAGGGGGCGCAGGGACCGGGGAGCTGTTTTTT. Its translation: CASSVIGGAGTGELFF.

The V gene is TRBV2, the J gene TRBJ2-5, with D perhaps matching TRBD1 (6 bases). This CDR3 has 13 residues. The V and J ends lost 7 bases and 2 bases respectively, with 11 bases between them. The V gene's germline CDR1 is SNHLY and CDR2 FYNNEI. The CDR3: CASKGTSQETQYF. CDR3 sequence (DNA): TGTGCCAGCAAAGGGACATCTCAAGAGACCCAGTACTTC.

This clonotype was detected only a few times. The chain employs TRBV11-2 and TRBJ2-5; D might be TRBD2 (6 bases). From germline, CDR1 is SGHAT and CDR2 FQNNGV. The V and J ends lost 3 bases and 8 bases respectively, with 10 bases between them. This CDR3 has 12 residues. CDR3 DNA: TGTGCCAGCAGCTTCTCGGAGGGAACCCAGTACTTC. This translates into CASSFSEGTQYF.

There are a few counts of this clonotype. V is TRBV7-9 and J is TRBJ1-4, with D possibly being TRBD1 (5 bases). With 9 bases removed from V and 0 bases from J, the gap between germline ends came to 14 bases. The CDR3 consists of 15 residues. Germline lookup yields CDR1 SEHNR and CDR2 FQNEAQ (reference sequence). CDR3 loop: CASSMGETTNEKLFF. CDR3 sequence (DNA): TGTGCCAGTTCGATGGGGGAGACAACTAATGAAAAACTGTTTTTT.

This clonotype occurred a few times. The rearrangement links TRBV5-1 to TRBJ2-1; 8 bases fit TRBD1. The junction had 10 bases not matched to a gene; V was cut back by 6 bases and J by 2 bases. This CDR3 region has 16 residues. The germline V gene encodes CDR1 SGHRS and CDR2 YFSETQ. The CDR3 DNA sequence: TGCGCCAGCATGCGCAACGACAGGGGTACCTACAATGAGCAGTTCTTC. Translated, it gives CASMRNDRGTYNEQFF.

This chain links TRBV10-3 with TRBJ2-5, with TRBD2 as a possible D gene (5 bases). There are 15 residues in the CDR3. Germline-derived CDR1 and CDR2 are ENHRY and SYGVKD. V lost 3 bases to trimming and J lost 1 base, with 12 bases between them. DNA of the CDR3: TGTGCCATCAGTGACCCGCGGGCGATCCAAGAGACCCAGTACTTC. Its protein product is CAISDPRAIQETQYF.

The chain uses TRBV19 and TRBJ2-2, with 10 bases fitting TRBD2. Germline loops: CDR1 LNHDA, CDR2 SQIVND (reference sequence). This CDR3 is 15 amino acids long. The J segment lost 1 base and the V segment lost 6 bases, leaving 2 bases of the junction unmatched. CDR3 sequence: CASRKRGGNTGELFF. CDR3 DNA: TGTGCCAGTAGGAAGCGGGGGGGGAACACCGGGGAGCTGTTTTTT.

J is TRBJ2-5 and V is TRBV7-2; 12 bases agree with TRBD2. This CDR3 has 20 amino acids. Losses at the gene ends were 0 bases for V and 5 bases for J; bases not matched to a gene: 16. Germline V gives CDR1 SGHTA, CDR2 FQGNSA. The CDR3, as DNA: TGTGCCAGCAGCTTAGCCGAAGCCGCCTCTAGCGGGGGGGCTGGTGAGACCCAGTACTTC. Encoded protein: CASSLAEAASSGGAGETQYF.

The genes are TRBV7-2 and TRBJ1-5, with D possibly matching TRBD1 (5 bases). V lost 1 base, J lost 3 bases, and 7 bases lay in between. CDR3 length: 14 residues. CDR1 is SGHTA and CDR2 is FQGNSA in the germline V gene. The CDR3 coding sequence is TGTGCCAGCAGCTTAGAACAGGTCAATCAGCCCCAGCATTTT. Translating gives CASSLEQVNQPQHF.

The chain links TRBV7-8 to TRBJ2-2; 11 bases align to TRBD2. Germline assignment: CDR1 SGHVS and CDR2 FQNEAQ. The CDR3 is 15 amino acids. V shed 11 bases, J shed 5 bases, and the junction held 10 bases outside the gene matches. CDR3 sequence reads: CAVTSGREWTGELFF. CDR3 DNA sequence: TGTGCCGTTACTAGCGGGAGAGAATGGACCGGGGAGCTGTTTTTT. The variable domain in full, with the rest retrieved from reference TRBV7-8 and TRBJ2-2, is GAGVSQSPRYKVAKRGQDVALRCDPISGHVSLFWYQQALGQGPEFLTYFQNEAQLDKSGLPSDRFFAERPEGSVSTLKIQRTQQEDSAVYLCAVTSGREWTGELFFGEGSRLTVL.